This entry features one TCR beta chain sequence. This sample stems from a study of control samples from healthy donors and cancer patients. Sequencing used immunoSEQ multiplex PCR; TCRdb keeps in-frame clones, though not all of them. Of about 120,000 clones in the sample, over 75% were seen once. Germline-derived CDR1 and CDR2 are SGHRS and YFSETQ. With 4 bases removed from V and 10 bases from J, the gap between germline ends came to 9 bases. There are 11 residues in the CDR3. The sequence was collected from a man between 40 and 49 years old in good health. This sequence joins TRBV5-1 and TRBJ2-1; unclear D gene. What was sequenced was blood. In DNA form, the CDR3 reads TGCGCCAGCAGCGGACCTAACGAGCAGTTCTTC. Protein product: CASSGPNEQFF.